The 20 T cell receptor beta chains below were found in one sample sequenced in a study of cytomegalovirus exposure and HLA in healthy donors (TCRdb year 2017). The library relied on the immunoSEQ multiplex PCR assay. For the multiplex PCR, a mixture combining 60 forward primers for TCR Vbeta segments and 13 reverse primers for TCR Jbeta segments was used. TCRdb mirrors the immuneACCESS table, restricted to in-frame sequences. Some clones are absent from its copies; in checked studies, under half trace to an unresolved V gene, and the reason for the others is unknown. The data table for this sample lists around 100,000 clones. The ten biggest clones cover about 3.2% of the sample. Sequencing was performed on PBMCs. The receptors here all came from a middle-aged man in good health and CMV-seronegative.

The chain links TRBV7-9 to TRBJ1-6, with 11 bases matching TRBD1. The CDR3 is 17 residues long. Germline V gene data show CDR1 as SEHNR and CDR2 as FQNEAQ (reference sequence). Trimming cost V 5 bases and J 4 bases; bases outside gene matches: 7. CDR3 bases: TGTGCCAGCAGCCTCGCCGGACAGGGGGCTTATAATTCACCCCTCCACTTT. Its translation: CASSLAGQGAYNSPLHF.

The chain has TRBV27 and TRBJ2-5; D possibly corresponds to TRBD2 (5 bases). This CDR3 contains 12 residues. Trimming took 5 bases from V and 7 from J, leaving 11 bases between them. In germline, CDR1 is MNHEY, CDR2 SMNVEV (reference sequence). CDR3 region: CASSGREGTQYF. CDR3 bases: TGTGCCAGCAGTGGCCGGGAAGGGACCCAGTACTTC.

The V and J genes are TRBV7-2 and TRBJ1-2; the match to TRBD1 covers 8 bases. The CDR3 sequence is 15 residues long. The J segment lost 8 bases and the V segment lost 2 bases, leaving 10 bases of the junction unmatched. CDR1 is SGHTA, CDR2 FQGNSA, per germline. CDR3 in DNA: TGTGCCAGCAGCTTATCGGTCACAGGGGGGTACGGCTACACCTTC. As protein: CASSLSVTGGYGYTF.

The V and J genes are TRBV12-5 and TRBJ2-3, with TRBD2 identical over 7 bases. Germline CDR1 is LGHNT and CDR2 is FRNRAP. There are 14 residues in the CDR3. V shed 8 bases and J 4 bases; nucleotides not matched to a gene: 9. This CDR3 reads CASTIGGRADTQYF. DNA for the CDR3: TGTGCTAGTACGATCGGGGGGAGGGCAGATACGCAGTATTTT.

This sequence joins TRBV5-1 and TRBJ2-1; D might be TRBD2 (6 bases). Trimming shortened V by 6 bases and J by 2 bases, and 12 bases separated the two germline ends. Per germline, CDR1 SGHRS and CDR2 YFSETQ. This CDR3 has 14 amino acids. CDR3 residues: CASTGGGTYNEQFF. CDR3 sequence (DNA): TGCGCCAGCACCGGTGGGGGGACCTACAATGAGCAGTTCTTC.

This chain uses TRBV6-6 with TRBJ2-7; TRBD2 aligns across 8 bases. Germline assignment: CDR1 MNHNY and CDR2 SVGAGI (reference sequence). The length of the CDR3 is 13 residues. J lost 0 bases, V lost 6 bases, and 1 base had no gene match. In DNA form, the CDR3 reads TGTGCCAGCAGAACTAGCGGCTCCTACGAGCAGTACTTC. Its protein is CASRTSGSYEQYF.

The chain is built from TRBV7-2 and TRBJ2-5; D is possibly TRBD2 (6 bases). Germline V CDR1 and CDR2: SGHTA, FQGNSA. V was shortened by 10 bases and J by 1 base, with 13 bases between the two germline ends. The CDR3 sequence is 13 residues long. The CDR3 loop reads CATLARPQETQYF. In DNA form, the CDR3 reads TGTGCCACCCTAGCGAGACCCCAAGAGACCCAGTACTTC.

The J gene is TRBJ2-5, the V gene TRBV30; D remains ambiguous. Germline-derived CDR1 and CDR2 are GTSNPN and SVGIG (reference sequence). The CDR3 covers 11 residues. V lost 1 base and J lost 4, with 4 bases in between. In DNA, the CDR3 is TGTGCCTGGAGTGCCCTAGAGACCCAGTACTTC. Its translation is CAWSALETQYF.

With regard to this clone: The same CDR3 can be traced to other DNA sequences in this sample. The chain is built from TRBV11-2 and TRBJ1-2, with D maybe TRBD1 (6 bases). CDR1 is SGHAT and CDR2 is FQNNGV in the germline V gene. Trimming pared 0 bases from V and 2 bases from J, leaving 7 bases between. CDR3 size: 14 residues. In nucleotides, the CDR3 is TGTGCCAGCAGCTTAGATAGGGGGAACTATGGCTACACCTTC. Translating gives CASSLDRGNYGYTF. The entire variable domain, with the rest obtained from reference TRBV11-2 and TRBJ1-2, is as follows: EAGVAQSPRYKIIEKRQSVAFWCNPISGHATLYWYQQILGQGPKLLIQFQNNGVVDDSQLPKDRFSAERLKGVDSTLKIQPAKLEDSAVYLCASSLDRGNYGYTFGSGTRLTVV.

The chain uses TRBV7-9 and TRBJ1-6; perhaps TRBD1 as D (6 bases). The V and J ends lost 1 base and 4 bases respectively, with 14 bases between them. From germline, CDR1 is SEHNR and CDR2 FQNEAQ (reference sequence). This CDR3 has 17 amino acids. CDR3 DNA sequence: TGTGCCAGCAGCTTAGGAGGGGGAGTCAGGTATAATTCACCCCTCCACTTT. Translation: CASSLGGGVRYNSPLHF.

The chain joins TRBV28 to TRBJ2-2; TRBD1 agrees at 9 bases. The CDR3 has 17 residues. Germline trimming cut 2 bases from V and 8 bases from J; bases unmatched to any gene: 12. CDR1 is MDHEN and CDR2 is SYDVKM in the germline V gene. Here the CDR3 reads CASSLRGQGIRKGELFF. CDR3 DNA: TGTGCCAGCAGTTTAAGGGGACAGGGTATACGAAAGGGGGAGCTGTTTTTT.

The chain combines TRBV19 with TRBJ2-3, with D perhaps matching TRBD2 (5 bases). Germline values: CDR1 LNHDA, CDR2 SQIVND (reference sequence). The V end lost 3 bases, the J end lost 3 bases, and 7 bases lay between the germline ends. There are 13 residues in the CDR3. CDR3 amino acids: CASSIGVTDTQYF. CDR3 sequence (DNA): TGTGCCAGTAGTATCGGGGTAACAGATACGCAGTATTTT.

The chain combines TRBV10-1 with TRBJ2-5, with 10 bases lining up with TRBD2. CDR1 WNHNN and CDR2 SYGVQD come from the germline V gene (reference sequence). CDR3 length: 14 amino acids. The V gene end was trimmed by 8 bases and the J gene end by 5 bases; junction bases not matched to a gene: 8. The CDR3 DNA sequence: TGCGCCAGCCCTCCGGGACTAGCGTCTGAGACCCAGTACTTC. It is translated as CASPPGLASETQYF.

The chain links TRBV7-2 to TRBJ2-5; D possibly corresponds to TRBD1 (5 bases). The J call is uncertain, as TRBJ2-7 better fits the DNA end. CDR3 length: 14 residues. From germline, CDR1 is SGHTA and CDR2 FQGNSA. The CDR3 nucleotides are TGTGCCAGCAGCTTAGGCAGGGAATCCTACGAGCAGTACTTC. It translates to CASSLGRESYEQYF.

The V and J genes are TRBV10-2 and TRBJ1-3; weak D call: TRBD1 (6 bases). Germline CDR1 reads WSHSY; CDR2 reads SAAADI. The CDR3 length is 13 residues. With 3 bases removed from V and 9 bases from J, the gap between germline ends came to 12 bases. CDR3 nucleotide sequence: TGCGCCAGCAGTGACAGGGGTCTTGGCACCATATATTTT. Translating gives CASSDRGLGTIYF.

The CDR3 sequence is CAWRAQGGDTGELFF. Here the CDR3 DNA reads TGTGCCTGGAGGGCGCAGGGAGGAGATACCGGGGAGCTGTTTTTT. J is TRBJ2-2 and V is TRBV30; TRBD2 might be the D (6 bases). Germline V gene data show CDR1 as GTSNPN and CDR2 as SVGIG (reference sequence). This CDR3 has 15 amino acids. The V end lost 3 bases, the J end lost 5 bases, and 16 bases lay between the germline ends.

The chain has TRBV30 and TRBJ2-1, with 8 bases identical to TRBD2. V was pared by 0 bases and J by 9 bases, with 7 bases of the junction left unmatched. CDR1 and CDR2 (germline): GTSNPN, SVGIG (reference sequence). CDR3 length: 14 amino acids. The CDR3 region is CAWSVSGGLGEQFF. The CDR3 DNA is TGTGCCTGGAGTGTCAGCGGGGGCCTTGGTGAGCAGTTCTTC.

The V and J genes are TRBV6-5 and TRBJ1-3; 7 bases map to TRBD1. CDR1 is MNHEY, CDR2 SVGAGI, per germline. V shed 4 bases and J 4 bases; nucleotides not matched to a gene: 7. This CDR3 has 15 amino acids. The CDR3 nucleotides are TGTGCCAGCAGTTTTCGGCAGGGGGTGGGAAACACCATATATTTT. It yields the protein CASSFRQGVGNTIYF.

This chain uses TRBV28 with TRBJ1-1; D remains unclear. Trimming shortened V by 0 bases and J by 1 base, and 15 bases separated the two germline ends. CDR1 is MDHEN, CDR2 SYDVKM, per germline. CDR3 length: 17 residues. This CDR3 reads CASSLWKWLTGNTEAFF. DNA of the CDR3: TGTGCCAGCAGTTTATGGAAGTGGCTGACGGGGAACACTGAAGCTTTCTTT.

V gene TRBV30 combines with J gene TRBJ1-5; 7 nucleotides agree with TRBD1. Germline CDR1 reads GTSNPN; CDR2 reads SVGIG (reference sequence). This CDR3 has 14 residues. J was trimmed by 8 bases and V by 3 bases; bases with no gene match: 10. CDR3: CAWSGGRGIEPQHF. The CDR3 DNA reads TGTGCCTGGAGCGGGGGCAGGGGGATAGAGCCCCAGCATTTT.